This T cell receptor (beta chain) was recorded in a study of early T cells in non-severe SARS-CoV-2 infection. Study summary: Chains were unpaired, as sequencing was done on bulk RNA from unsorted whole blood.

The CDR3 consists of 16 residues. V dropped 3 bases and J dropped 3 bases, with 16 bases sitting between them. CDR1 SGDLS and CDR2 YYNGEE come from the germline V gene. TCRdb processed the 5' RACE reads anew with MiXCR; each CDR3 protein has one entry. The repertoire holds some 71,000 distinct CDR3 sequences, with more than 8.5% as singletons. This clonotype was observed at least ten times. The sequence derives from an adult who was a healthcare worker with PCR-confirmed SARS-CoV-2 infection or an uninfected control (not recorded which). This chain uses TRBV9 with TRBJ2-1; the D call may be TRBD1 or TRBD2 (5 bases each). The material was whole blood, obtained at baseline. CDR3 coding DNA: TGTGCCAGCAGCGCCACCGGGACGGGCAACTACAATGAGCAGTTCTTC. Amino acid sequence: CASSATGTGNYNEQFF.